These 25 T cell receptor beta chains came from one sample sequenced in a study of tumor-infiltrating lymphocytes in primary liver carcinoma. TCR beta cDNA was made from approximately 540 ng total RNA with a constant-region primer. Nested multiplex PCR, run for three rounds with slightly modified ARM-PCR, yielded TCR beta libraries. Researchers ran the first two PCR rounds for ten to eleven cycles each with TRBV1-TRBV30 forward primers and a C-beta reverse primer. TCRdb called the multiplex PCR reads again in MiXCR, with one record for every CDR3 protein. The sample has 150,000 to 200,000 distinct CDR3 sequences; 60% are singletons. The researchers obtained blood RNA from unsorted whole blood and also extracted germline DNA. Sequenced sample: peripheral blood. These receptors were obtained from a man in his forties with primary liver carcinoma and hepatitis B virus infection.

Details on this clonotype: A junction end diverges from the germline sequence, so it may reflect a read error. J is TRBJ2-1 and V is TRBV11-2, with a tentative D call TRBD2 (5 bases). Germline V CDR1 and CDR2: SGHAT, FQNNGV. This CDR3 spans 16 amino acids. Here the CDR3 reads CSSSGPRWESNDEQFF. CDR3 coding DNA: TGTTCCAGCAGCGGTCCTAGGTGGGAGTCCAACGATGAGCAGTTCTTC.

This rearrangement joins TRBV12-3 or TRBV12-4 to TRBJ2-1, with D perhaps TRBD1 or TRBD2 (8 bases each). CDR3 length: 15 amino acids. Trimming removed 7 bases at V and 7 bases at J, with 20 bases between. The chain's CDR3 is CASTRGDRSMNEQFF. The DNA of the CDR3 is TGTGCCAGCACGCGGGGGGACAGGTCTATGAATGAGCAGTTCTTC.

This clonotype was seen only a few times. The chain uses TRBV6-5 and TRBJ1-3; D is undetermined. CDR1 is MNHEY and CDR2 is SVGAGI in the germline V gene. The CDR3 has 16 residues. The V gene lost 6 bases and the J gene lost 2 bases, with 17 bases spanning the gap. Here the CDR3 reads CASSPRAQMAGNTIYF. The CDR3, as DNA: TGTGCCAGCAGCCCTAGGGCCCAGATGGCTGGAAACACCATATATTTT.

This clonotype was seen a handful of times. The V gene is TRBV6-1, the J gene TRBJ1-1; a possible D gene is TRBD1 (6 bases). Germline CDR1 MNHNS, CDR2 SASEGT. The germline V and J ends were trimmed by 2 bases and 0 bases, with 7 bases remaining between them. The CDR3 runs to 14 residues. The CDR3 bases are TGTGCCAGCAGTGAAACAGGGATGAACACTGAAGCTTTCTTT. Its translation: CASSETGMNTEAFF.

This clonotype was detected a few times. The V and J genes are TRBV4-2 and TRBJ2-7; D possibly uses TRBD1 or TRBD2 (5 bases each). CDR3 length: 14 residues. Germline lookup yields CDR1 LGHNA and CDR2 YNFKEQ. The V end was cut by 3 bases, the J end by 2 bases, with 11 bases between. The CDR3 DNA follows: TGTGCCAGCAGCCACTACCGGGGCCCCTACGAGCAGTACTTC. This translates into CASSHYRGPYEQYF.

This sequence joins TRBV29-1 and TRBJ1-4; a possible D gene is TRBD1 (5 bases). The CDR3 covers 12 residues. The germline V gene encodes CDR1 SQVTM and CDR2 ANQGSEA. Trimming took off 3 bases at V and 8 bases at J, with 10 bases between the two ends. The CDR3 loop is CSVDSGNEKLFF. CDR3 DNA: TGCAGCGTTGATTCAGGGAACGAAAAACTGTTTTTT.

V gene TRBV6-5 combines with J gene TRBJ2-1; 10 positions match TRBD2. The CDR3 is made up of 19 amino acids. V lost 0 bases and J lost 0; bases outside the gene matches: 8. Germline CDR1 MNHEY, CDR2 SVGAGI. The CDR3 loop is CASSYSILAGGSSYNEQFF. For the CDR3, the DNA is TGTGCCAGCAGTTACTCGATATTAGCGGGAGGAAGCTCCTACAATGAGCAGTTCTTC.

The chain couples TRBV6-6 to TRBJ2-7; 12 nucleotides align to TRBD2. This CDR3 is 15 amino acids long. The germline V gene has CDR1 MNHNY and CDR2 SVGAGI (reference sequence). After removal of 2 bases from V and 4 bases from J, the junction contained 3 bases not matched to a gene. The chain's CDR3 is CASSYLAGGPYEQYF. The CDR3 nucleotides are TGTGCCAGCAGTTACCTAGCGGGAGGGCCTTACGAGCAGTACTTC.

V usage is TRBV10-2 and J usage is TRBJ2-1; TRBD2 aligns across 8 bases. Germline V gives CDR1 WSHSY, CDR2 SAAADI. The V segment lost 0 bases and the J segment 8 bases; nucleotides outside the gene matches: 9. The CDR3 covers 16 residues. The CDR3 region has the DNA TGCGCCAGCAGTGAGTCCCCGGGACTAGTTTTCGATGAGCAGTTCTTC. Translating gives CASSESPGLVFDEQFF.

In DNA form, the CDR3 reads TGTGCCAGCAGCTTGGATGGGGGCCCCTACGAGCAGTACTTC. Encoded protein: CASSLDGGPYEQYF. The chain joins TRBV5-4 to TRBJ2-7, with D perhaps matching TRBD1 (6 bases). V was trimmed by 0 bases and J by 2 bases, leaving 9 bases between them. Germline CDR1 reads SGHNT; CDR2 reads YYREEE (reference sequence). CDR3 length: 14 amino acids.

On this clonotype: One base away lies a much larger clone, so this may be a sequencing read error. The chain is built from TRBV11-1 and TRBJ1-2, with a tentative D call TRBD1 (6 bases). The germline gives CDR1 SGHAT, CDR2 FQDESV (reference sequence). This CDR3 has 13 residues. CDR3 nucleotides: TGTGCCGGCAGCCCAGGACAGAATTACGGCTACACCTTC. Protein sequence: CAGSPGQNYGYTF.

The table lists this clonotype with a few counts. The rearrangement joins TRBV12-3 or TRBV12-4 to TRBJ1-6; 10 bases match TRBD1. CDR3 length: 13 amino acids. The ends lost 5 bases at V and 10 bases at J; junction bases unmatched: 2. The CDR3 protein is CASSRDRGSPLHF. The DNA of the CDR3 is TGTGCCAGCAGTCGGGACAGGGGATCACCCCTCCACTTT.

V is TRBV6-5 and J is TRBJ2-1; 13 bases line up with TRBD2. Trimming at V came to 6 bases and at J to 7 bases, leaving 6 bases not matched to a gene. The CDR3 length is 15 residues. In germline, CDR1 is MNHEY, CDR2 SVGAGI. This CDR3 reads CASRLLAGGINEQFF. CDR3 in DNA: TGTGCCAGCAGGCTACTAGCGGGAGGGATAAATGAGCAGTTCTTC.

The V call is TRBV10-3, the J call TRBJ2-5; TRBD1 might be the D (6 bases). V lost 3 bases, J lost 2 bases, and 10 bases lay in between. The CDR3 contains 14 residues. The germline CDR1 and CDR2 sequences are ENHRY and SYGVKD. DNA of the CDR3: TGTGCCATCAGTGATGGTACAGGGCAAGAGACCCAGTACTTC. Encoded protein: CAISDGTGQETQYF.

This clonotype was found once. At one boundary the junction diverges from the germline segment, which might be a read error. The chain is built from TRBV14 and TRBJ2-1, with 9 bases fitting TRBD1. There are 17 residues in the CDR3. Germline lookup yields CDR1 SGHDN and CDR2 FVKESK. The CDR3 DNA is TGTGCCAGCAGCTACTTGTACAGGGGGCGTTTTTACACTGAGCAGTTCTTC. Amino acids: CASSYLYRGRFYTEQFF.

This clonotype has just one count. A much more abundant neighbour one base away suggests this may be a read error. The V and J genes are TRBV6-5 and TRBJ2-3; 11 bases align to TRBD1. Germline V gives CDR1 MNHEY, CDR2 SVGAGI. The CDR3 covers 15 residues. V shed 5 bases, J shed 1 base, and the junction held 2 bases outside the gene matches. The chain's CDR3 is CASSKGQGGTDTQYF. The CDR3 nucleotides are TGTGCCAGCAGTAAGGGACAGGGGGGCACAGATACGCAGTATTTT.

The gene calls are TRBV11-2 and TRBJ1-1; TRBD1 matches at 7 bases. CDR3 length equals 16 residues. The J segment lost 4 bases and the V segment lost 2 bases, leaving 10 bases of the junction unmatched. CDR1 and CDR2 from the germline V gene are SGHAT and FQNNGV. CDR3 coding DNA: TGTGCCAGCAGCTTAATTTTCCGACAGGGTGGCACTGAAGCTTTCTTT. Residues: CASSLIFRQGGTEAFF. Using reference TRBV11-2 and TRBJ1-1 for the parts outside the CDR3, the full variable domain is EAGVAQSPRYKIIEKRQSVAFWCNPISGHATLYWYQQILGQGPKLLIQFQNNGVVDDSQLPKDRFSAERLKGVDSTLKIQPAKLEDSAVYLCASSLIFRQGGTEAFFGQGTRLTVV.

The V call is TRBV9, the J call TRBJ1-6; D uncertain. The CDR3 consists of 14 residues. Trimming took off 3 bases at V and 10 bases at J, with 14 bases between the two ends. The germline V gene has CDR1 SGDLS and CDR2 YYNGEE. DNA for the CDR3: TGTGCCAGCAGCGGCAGTGGGTGGTCCTCACCCCTCCACTTT. Its protein is CASSGSGWSSPLHF.

This clonotype has a handful of counts. The rearrangement links TRBV4-1 to TRBJ2-7; 8 bases are shared with TRBD2. CDR3 length equals 16 residues. V lost 4 bases and J lost 5; bases outside the gene matches: 13. Germline CDR1 and CDR2: MGHRA and YSYEKL. The CDR3 nucleotides are TGCGCCAGCAGCCCACAAGCCTCAGCGGGAGCCAACGAGCAGTACTTC. Translating gives CASSPQASAGANEQYF.

This rearrangement joins TRBV30 to TRBJ1-1; D is unclear. Trimming took 2 bases from V and 1 from J, leaving 5 bases between them. Germline-derived CDR1 and CDR2 are GTSNPN and SVGIG (reference sequence). The CDR3 contains 12 residues. CDR3 sequence reads: CAWSPGNTEAFF. The DNA for the CDR3 is TGTGCCTGGAGTCCAGGGAACACTGAAGCTTTCTTT.

About this clonotype itself: With a much larger clone just one base away, this may be a read error. The CDR3 carries no conserved terminal phenylalanine or tryptophan, so it likely arises from a read error. The J gene is TRBJ2-1, the V gene TRBV29-1; a weak D match, TRBD2 (5 bases). The length of the CDR3 is 12 residues. The germline gives CDR1 SQVTM, CDR2 ANQGSEA. Trimming pared 3 bases from V and 5 bases from J, leaving 8 bases between. CDR3 nucleotides: TGCAGCGTTGATTCGCGGGACAATGAGCAGTTCTTA. This gives the protein CSVDSRDNEQFL.

Details on this clonotype: A junction boundary mismatches the germline segment, possibly from a read error. CDR3: CASNYRGQGGSEQFF. The CDR3 nucleotides read TGTGCCAGCAACTACAGAGGGCAGGGGGGGAGTGAGCAGTTTTTC. The rearrangement uses TRBV28 and TRBJ2-1; either TRBD1 or TRBD2 may supply D (7 bases each). This CDR3 comprises 15 residues. From germline, CDR1 is MDHEN and CDR2 SYDVKM.

The gene calls are TRBV28 and TRBJ1-1; D not resolved. This CDR3 has 12 residues. The ends were cut back, 11 bases at V and 0 bases at J, with 10 bases in the middle. Germline V lookup: CDR1 MDHEN, CDR2 SYDVKM. Here the CDR3 DNA reads TGTGCCTGCCGGGATCTGAACACTGAAGCTTTCTTT. Translated: CACRDLNTEAFF.

This clonotype appeared many times. The chain joins TRBV11-2 to TRBJ2-1, with TRBD2 as a possible D gene (5 bases). The CDR3 spans 15 residues. V lost 8 bases to trimming and J lost 0 bases, with 14 bases between them. The germline V gene encodes CDR1 SGHAT and CDR2 FQNNGV. The CDR3 protein is CASALGGSSYNEQFF. The DNA for the CDR3 is TGTGCCAGCGCCCTAGGAGGTAGCTCCTACAATGAGCAGTTCTTC.

A note on this clonotype: Germline and junction disagree at one end, which may indicate a read error. This chain joins TRBV29-1 and TRBJ2-7; 10 nucleotides line up with TRBD1. In germline, CDR1 is SQVTM, CDR2 ANQGSEA. This CDR3 is 11 amino acids long. The CDR3: CSVGTGVKQYF. The CDR3 DNA reads as TGCAGCGTAGGGACAGGGGTCAAGCAATACTTC.